A selection of T cell receptor beta chains follows, all from one sample in a study of blood T cells in healthy people across ages. TCRdb re-derived calls from the 5' RACE reads in MiXCR, one entry per CDR3 protein. The sample yields hundreds of thousands of distinct CDR3 sequences, around 31% seen once. Material for sequencing was blood. These receptors all stem from a woman of 80 years or more in good health. CDR3s include the opening cysteine and the closing phenylalanine or tryptophan. Each record gives: clone size, D gene, V gene, J gene, CDR3 DNA, CDR3 protein. The D gene is left open where the match is weak. Not all rows give a size; the values are once, few, many and, for expanded clones, a class.

>many|TRBD2|TRBV4-2|TRBJ2-5
TGTGCCAGCAGCCGGGATTTAGCGGGGAACATCCAAGAGACCCAGTACTTC
CASSRDLAGNIQETQYF
>many|TRBD1|TRBV24-1|TRBJ2-5
TGTGCCACCGCAGGGGGTGGAGAGACCCAGTACTTC
CATAGGGETQYF
>many|-|TRBV15|TRBJ2-5
TGTGCCACCAGCAGGGAAACCAGAGAGACCCAGTACTTC
CATSRETRETQYF
>few|TRBD1|TRBV5-6|TRBJ1-5
TGTGCCAGCAGCACAGGGGGCTCGGGTCAGCCCCAGCATTTT
CASSTGGSGQPQHF
>few|-|TRBV10-2|TRBJ2-3
TGCGCCAGCAGTGAAGTGGGTCGGTCCACAGATACGCAGTATTTT
CASSEVGRSTDTQYF
>few|TRBD1|TRBV9|TRBJ1-1
TGTGCCAGCAGCGTAGGTACAGGGGGAAACACTGAAGCTTTCTTT
CASSVGTGGNTEAFF
>-|-|TRBV6-5|TRBJ2-1
TGTGTCAGTTCCGTCCACAATGAGCAGTTCTTC
CVSSVHNEQFF
>many|-|TRBV11-2|TRBJ1-5
TGTGCCAGCAGCTTAGATGGGGGCCCATGGCGGCCCCAGCATTTT
CASSLDGGPWRPQHF
>many|-|TRBV7-8|TRBJ1-2
TGTGCCAGCAGTTATACGGGCTCAGACTATGGCTACACCTTC
CASSYTGSDYGYTF
>few|TRBD1|TRBV12-3/TRBV12-4|TRBJ2-1
TGTGCCAGCAGTTCGCCCGGAACCGGGACAGCCTACAATGAGCAGTTCTTC
CASSSPGTGTAYNEQFF
>-|-|TRBV5-8|TRBJ1-2
TGTGCCAGCAGCTTGGGACAGGCCTCCTATGGCTACACCTTC
CASSLGQASYGYTF
>-|TRBD2|TRBV9|TRBJ2-1
TGTGCCAGCAACGCCCTAGCGGGGGGCCCCTACAATGAGCAGTTCTTC
CASNALAGGPYNEQFF
>many|-|TRBV20-1|TRBJ2-7
TGCAGTGCTAGAGGGATAACGGGTAGCACCTACGAGCAGTACTTC
CSARGITGSTYEQYF
>-|TRBD1|TRBV28|TRBJ1-2
TGTGCCAGCAGTCCCCAGGGACAGGGAAGAGGCTACACCTTC
CASSPQGQGRGYTF
>many|-|TRBV6-6|TRBJ2-5
TGTGCCAGCAGTTACCCACAGGTCCAAGAGACCCAGTACTTC
CASSYPQVQETQYF
>-|-|TRBV20-1|TRBJ2-1
TGCAGTGCTAGAGATAGGCGGATAAACAATGAGCAGTTCTTC
CSARDRRINNEQFF
>-|-|TRBV20-1|TRBJ2-7
TGCAGTGTTTCCAGGGGGGGCGAGCAGTACTTC
CSVSRGGEQYF
>once|TRBD2|TRBV25-1|TRBJ2-7
TGTGCCAGCAGTGACCCGGGACGGGGGGGATTCAACGAGCAGTACTTC
CASSDPGRGGFNEQYF
>-|-|TRBV20-1|TRBJ1-4
TGCAGTACCCTAGGAAAAACTAATGAAAAACTGTTTTTT
CSTLGKTNEKLFF
>-|-|TRBV28|TRBJ1-5
TGTGCCAGCAGTTTACCTATGTCCAGCAATCAGCCCCAGCATTTT
CASSLPMSSNQPQHF
>few|-|TRBV11-2|TRBJ2-3
TGTGCCAGCAGCTTCTCCACAGGGATCTCAACACGGGATACGCAGTATTTT
CASSFSTGISTRDTQYF
>few|-|TRBV29-1|TRBJ2-6
TGCAGCGTTTCAGGGAACCCTGGGGCCAACGTCCTGACTTTC
CSVSGNPGANVLTF
>-|TRBD1|TRBV5-5|TRBJ2-5
TGTGCCAGCAGAAGGACAGGGGGCGATGAGACCCAGTACTTC
CASRRTGGDETQYF
>few|-|TRBV4-2|TRBJ2-2
TGTGCCAGCAGCCAAGATAGGACAGCCGCGAACACCGGGGAGCTGTTTTTT
CASSQDRTAANTGELFF
>-|TRBD2|TRBV5-6|TRBJ2-5
TGTGCCAGCAGCCATATCACTAGCGGGGGCCAAGAGACCCAGTACTTC
CASSHITSGGQETQYF
>-|-|TRBV7-6|TRBJ1-2
TGTGCCAGCAGCTCGCGCCTAGTAGAGGACTACACCTTC
CASSSRLVEDYTF
>many|-|TRBV20-1|TRBJ2-5
TGCAGCGCTACCCCACCGGAGACCCAGTACTTC
CSATPPETQYF
>many|TRBD2|TRBV7-3|TRBJ2-7
TGTGCCAGCAGCTCCCTAGCGGGGGGGAAGTACGAGCAGTACTTC
CASSSLAGGKYEQYF
>many|-|TRBV15|TRBJ2-1
TGTGCCACCGGTGCTACCGGACAACAACATGAGCAGTTCTTC
CATGATGQQHEQFF
>-|-|TRBV9|TRBJ1-2
TGTGCCAGCAGCGTAGTCGAGGGTTCAAGCTATGGCTACACCTTC
CASSVVEGSSYGYTF
>many|-|TRBV29-1|TRBJ2-1
TGCAGCGTCGAAGGGTACAATGAGCAGTTCTTC
CSVEGYNEQFF
>many|TRBD1|TRBV20-1|TRBJ1-2
TGCAGTGCCAGCCAGTTGGATTTAACGGGACAGTTTAGTGTCTATGGCTACACCTTC
CSASQLDLTGQFSVYGYTF
>many|TRBD1|TRBV13|TRBJ1-2
TGTGCCAGCAGCTTAGGGGGACAGGGGGCTGGTGGCTACACCTTC
CASSLGGQGAGGYTF
>few|TRBD2|TRBV24-1|TRBJ2-2
TGTGCCACCAGTGATTGGACTAGCGGGGGAACCGGGGAGCTGTTTTTT
CATSDWTSGGTGELFF
>few|-|TRBV20-1|TRBJ1-5
TGCAGTGCTCTTTTGGAGGGGATGGATCAGCCCCAGCATTTT
CSALLEGMDQPQHF
>many|TRBD2|TRBV12-3/TRBV12-4|TRBJ2-3
TGTGCCAGCAGTTATGAGCGGGGGGGGCATACGCAGTATTTT
CASSYERGGHTQYF
>-|-|TRBV12-3/TRBV12-4|TRBJ1-1
TGTGCCAGCAGAATTGCCTCGGGTATGAACACTGAAGCTTTCTTT
CASRIASGMNTEAFF
>-|-|TRBV7-3|TRBJ1-1
TGTGCCAGCAGCTTAAGGGGGAACCCCGACACTGAAGCTTTCTTT
CASSLRGNPDTEAFF
>few|-|TRBV30|TRBJ2-1
TGTGCCTGGATAGGAGGGGGATATTGCAATGAACAGTTCTTC
CAWIGGGYCNEQFF
>-|-|TRBV2|TRBJ1-1
TGTGCCAGCAGTGTGACGGTTGAAGCTTTCTTT
CASSVTVEAFF